The 9 T cell receptor beta chains below come from one sample, sequenced in a study of CD8 T cells in ankylosing spondylitis. One entry per CDR3 protein results from TCRdb running MiXCR on the 5' RACE reads. The sample has about 64,000 distinct CDR3 sequences; roughly 6.1% are singletons. Sequenced sample: synovial fluid, either unsorted or a sorted T cell fraction (not recorded which). These receptors were collected from a male donor with ankylosing spondylitis.

The table lists this clonotype with many counts. This sequence joins TRBV28 and TRBJ2-1; 11 bases line up with TRBD2. This CDR3 has 16 amino acids. Trimming cost V 0 bases and J 3 bases; bases outside gene matches: 1. Germline lookup yields CDR1 MDHEN and CDR2 SYDVKM. CDR3 in DNA: TGTGCCAGCAGTTTATGGACTAGCGGGAACTACAATGAGCAGTTCTTC. Its translation: CASSLWTSGNYNEQFF.

The chain combines TRBV7-2 with TRBJ2-7; 7 positions agree with TRBD1. The V gene end was trimmed by 5 bases and the J gene end by 0 bases; junction bases not matched to a gene: 10. The CDR3 consists of 16 residues. The germline V gene has CDR1 SGHTA and CDR2 FQGNSA. DNA of the CDR3: TGTGCCAGCAGCAGAGGGGCGACAGGGAGCTCCTACGAGCAGTACTTC. Protein sequence: CASSRGATGSSYEQYF.

The rearrangement joins TRBV4-1 to TRBJ1-3; D remains unclear. Trimming stripped 5 bases from V and 0 bases from J, with 8 bases between. This CDR3 is built from 14 residues. CDR1 MGHRA and CDR2 YSYEKL come from the germline V gene. The CDR3 DNA is TGCGCCAGCAGCGGGGAACTCTCTGGAAACACCATATATTTT. It specifies CASSGELSGNTIYF.

The chain couples TRBV7-6 to TRBJ1-1; D is undetermined. Between the trimmed V and J ends, which lost 1 base and 1 base, there was a span of 4 bases. Germline CDR1 SGHVS, CDR2 FNYEAQ. This CDR3 is 13 amino acids long. CDR3 amino acids: CASSLDENTEAFF. The CDR3 nucleotides are TGTGCCAGCAGCTTAGACGAGAACACTGAAGCTTTCTTT.

This clonotype was detected many times. This chain links TRBV10-3 with TRBJ2-5, with TRBD2 identical over 7 bases. The germline gives CDR1 ENHRY, CDR2 SYGVKD. Trimming at V came to 2 bases and at J to 5 bases, leaving 8 bases not matched to a gene. This CDR3 contains 15 residues. CDR3 protein: CAISESGRALETQYF. The CDR3 DNA reads as TGTGCCATCAGTGAGAGTGGGAGGGCCCTGGAGACCCAGTACTTC.

This clonotype was picked up many times. The chain uses TRBV20-1 and TRBJ1-1; 7 bases are shared with TRBD1. Germline assignment: CDR1 DFQATT and CDR2 SNEGSKA (reference sequence). J lost 5 bases, V lost 1 base, and 4 bases had no gene match. The length of the CDR3 is 13 residues. CDR3 sequence (DNA): TGCAGTGCTAGAGGGACAGGAGGTACTGAAGCTTTCTTT. This encodes CSARGTGGTEAFF.

This clonotype was found a few times. The V call is TRBV9, the J call TRBJ1-2, with D hard to call. Per the germline V gene, CDR1 is SGDLS and CDR2 is YYNGEE. CDR3 length equals 14 residues. Trimming shortened V by 0 bases and J by 3 bases, and 9 bases separated the two germline ends. The CDR3 DNA reads as TGTGCCAGCAGCGTAGCTACGAGGGACTATGGCTACACCTTC. It specifies CASSVATRDYGYTF. The complete variable domain, with remaining parts taken from reference TRBV9 and TRBJ1-2, reads DSGVTQTPKHLITATGQRVTLRCSPRSGDLSVYWYQQSLDQGLQFLIQYYNGEERAKGNILERFSAQQFPDLHSELNLSSLELGDSALYFCASSVATRDYGYTFGSGTRLTVV.

The table lists this clonotype with many counts. The V and J genes are TRBV20-1 and TRBJ2-3; D remains unclear. The V and J ends lost 3 bases and 2 bases respectively, with 12 bases between them. The CDR3 extends over 14 amino acids. Germline CDR1 and CDR2: DFQATT and SNEGSKA (reference sequence). CDR3 DNA: TGCAGTGCTAGCCTGGCCCACGACACAGATACGCAGTATTTT. Protein product: CSASLAHDTDTQYF.

The J gene is TRBJ1-5, the V gene TRBV15, with 7 bases matching TRBD1. The CDR3 length is 15 residues. Trimming took 1 base from V and 7 from J; bases not matched to a gene: 7. The germline V gene has CDR1 LNHNV and CDR2 YYDKDF (reference sequence). CDR3 nucleotide sequence: TGTGCCACCAGCAGAGGGGAGGCAGGGGGACAGCCCCAGCATTTT. Protein sequence: CATSRGEAGGQPQHF.